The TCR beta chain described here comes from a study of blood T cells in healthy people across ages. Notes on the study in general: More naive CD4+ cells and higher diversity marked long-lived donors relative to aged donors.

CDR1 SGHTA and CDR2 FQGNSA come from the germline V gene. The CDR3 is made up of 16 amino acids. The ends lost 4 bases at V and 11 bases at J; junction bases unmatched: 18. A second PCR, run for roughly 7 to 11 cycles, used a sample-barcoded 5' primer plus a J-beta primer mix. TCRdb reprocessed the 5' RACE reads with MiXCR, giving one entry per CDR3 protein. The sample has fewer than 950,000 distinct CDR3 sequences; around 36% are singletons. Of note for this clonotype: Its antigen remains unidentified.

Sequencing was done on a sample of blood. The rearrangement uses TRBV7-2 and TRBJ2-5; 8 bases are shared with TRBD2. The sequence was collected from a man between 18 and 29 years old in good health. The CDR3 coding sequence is TGTGCCAGCAGCTCCCTTCGACTTCCGGGGGGGTATGAGCAGTACTTC. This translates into CASSSLRLPGGYEQYF.